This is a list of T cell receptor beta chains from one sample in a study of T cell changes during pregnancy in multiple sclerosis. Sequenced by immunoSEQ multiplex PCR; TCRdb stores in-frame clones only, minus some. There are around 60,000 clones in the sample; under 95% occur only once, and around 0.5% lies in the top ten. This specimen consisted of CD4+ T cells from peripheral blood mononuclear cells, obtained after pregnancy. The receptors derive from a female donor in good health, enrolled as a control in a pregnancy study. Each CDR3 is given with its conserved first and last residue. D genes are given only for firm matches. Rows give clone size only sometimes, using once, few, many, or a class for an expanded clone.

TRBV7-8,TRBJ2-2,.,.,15,CASSPSRSSTGELFF,TGTGCCAGCAGCCCTAGCCGGTCGTCCACCGGGGAGCTGTTTTTT
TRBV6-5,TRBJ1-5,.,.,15,CASSYSGAENQPQHF,TGTGCCAGCAGTTACTCGGGGGCGGAAAATCAGCCCCAGCATTTT
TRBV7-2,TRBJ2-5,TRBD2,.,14,CASSFILAEETQYF,TGTGCCAGCAGCTTCATCCTAGCGGAAGAGACCCAGTACTTC
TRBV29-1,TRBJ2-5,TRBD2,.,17,CSVESRGLAGLQETQYF,TGCAGCGTTGAATCCCGGGGACTAGCGGGCTTACAAGAGACCCAGTACTTC
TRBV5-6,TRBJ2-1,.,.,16,CASSLGWPFSYNEQFF,TGTGCCAGCAGCTTGGGGTGGCCATTCTCCTACAATGAGCAGTTCTTC
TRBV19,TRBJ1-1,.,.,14,CASSITGGNTEAFF,TGTGCCAGTAGTATCACCGGGGGGAACACTGAAGCTTTCTTT
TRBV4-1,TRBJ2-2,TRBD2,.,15,CASSRAGGRTGELFF,TGCGCCAGCAGCCGGGCGGGGGGGCGAACCGGGGAGCTGTTTTTT
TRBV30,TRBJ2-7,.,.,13,CAWGGRGFYEQYF,TGTGCCTGGGGGGGCCGGGGTTTTTACGAGCAGTACTTC
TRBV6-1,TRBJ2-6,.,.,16,CASSEALGAGANVLTF,TGTGCCAGCAGTGAAGCGCTAGGGGCTGGGGCCAACGTCCTGACTTTC
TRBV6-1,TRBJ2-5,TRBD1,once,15,CASNALHRQGETQYF,TGTGCCAGCAACGCCCTCCACCGACAGGGTGAGACCCAGTACTTC
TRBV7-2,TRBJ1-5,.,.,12,CASSLRDQPQHF,TGTGCCAGCAGCTTACGAGATCAGCCCCAGCATTTT
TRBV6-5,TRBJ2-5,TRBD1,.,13,CASRRTGGLTQYF,TGTGCCAGCAGACGGACAGGGGGTCTTACCCAGTACTTC
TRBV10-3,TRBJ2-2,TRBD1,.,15,CAISADRVNTGELFF,TGTGCCATCAGTGCGGACAGGGTAAACACCGGGGAGCTGTTTTTT
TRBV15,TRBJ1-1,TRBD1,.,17,CATSRPRTGRVNTEAFF,TGTGCCACCAGCAGACCAAGGACAGGGAGAGTGAACACTGAAGCTTTCTTT